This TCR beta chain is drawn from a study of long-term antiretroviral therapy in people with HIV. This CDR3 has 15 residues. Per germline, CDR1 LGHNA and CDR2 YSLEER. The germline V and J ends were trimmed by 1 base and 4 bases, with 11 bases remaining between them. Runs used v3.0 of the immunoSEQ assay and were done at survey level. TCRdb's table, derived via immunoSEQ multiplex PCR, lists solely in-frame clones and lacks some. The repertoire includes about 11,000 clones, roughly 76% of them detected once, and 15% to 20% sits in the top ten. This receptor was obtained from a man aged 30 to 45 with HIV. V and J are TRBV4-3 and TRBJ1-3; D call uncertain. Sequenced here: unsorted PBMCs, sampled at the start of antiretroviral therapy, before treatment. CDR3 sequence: CASSQVPPGGNTIYF. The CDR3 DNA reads TGCGCCAGCAGCCAAGTTCCGCCGGGGGGAAACACCATATATTTT.